Listed below are T cell receptor beta chains from one sample, sequenced in a study of cytomegalovirus exposure and HLA in healthy donors. Data came from immunoSEQ multiplex PCR; TCRdb stores just in-frame clones and leaves some out. Here the sample spans 120,000 or so clones, 75% to 85% being singletons. Sequenced: PBMCs. The receptors were sampled from a woman aged 45-59 years in good health and CMV-seropositive. Each CDR3 is given without its conserved first and last residue. Fields, in order: V gene, J gene, clone size, CDR3 protein. The size entry is marked missing in some rows and otherwise reads once, few, many or a size class.

V gene: TRBV11-2
J gene: TRBJ1-6
clone size: few
CDR3 protein: ASSLQGAMSPLH

V gene: TRBV4-1
J gene: TRBJ2-7
clone size: NA
CDR3 protein: ASEAGGRGAYEQY

V gene: TRBV27
J gene: TRBJ2-2
clone size: NA
CDR3 protein: ASGIGMGGGRTGELF

V gene: TRBV6-5
J gene: TRBJ2-3
clone size: NA
CDR3 protein: ASRLAGPTDTQY

V gene: TRBV2
J gene: TRBJ1-5
clone size: NA
CDR3 protein: ASYSGGVGQPQH

V gene: TRBV11-2
J gene: TRBJ1-6
clone size: NA
CDR3 protein: ASSLGQGGNSPLH

V gene: TRBV6-5
J gene: TRBJ1-6
clone size: NA
CDR3 protein: ASSYSGVGNSPLH

V gene: TRBV11-2
J gene: TRBJ2-2
clone size: few
CDR3 protein: ASSHTAGQGILDLF

V gene: TRBV20-1
J gene: TRBJ2-1
clone size: few
CDR3 protein: SATYGGEQF

V gene: TRBV2
J gene: TRBJ2-6
clone size: NA
CDR3 protein: ASSLDRAGANVLT